Presented here are 9 T cell receptor beta chains from one specimen sequenced in a study of cytomegalovirus exposure and HLA in healthy donors. PCR used 60 Vbeta primers and 13 Jbeta primers. Profiled with immunoSEQ multiplex PCR; TCRdb holds only in-frame clones, not every one. The sample consists of some 150,000 clones, roughly 80% of them appearing once. Sequencing input: PBMCs. Receptors originate from a man younger than 40 in good health and CMV-seropositive.

The genes are TRBV29-1 and TRBJ1-2, with a tentative D call TRBD1 (5 bases). Germline V gene sequence: CDR1 SQVTM, CDR2 ANQGSEA. Trimming cost V 8 bases and J 3 bases, with 13 bases left between them. CDR3 size: 12 residues. The CDR3 region has the DNA TGCAGCACGCAGACAGCCTACTATGGCTACACCTTC. Protein product: CSTQTAYYGYTF.

CDR3 residues: CASSPEYLPNEKLFF. In DNA form, the CDR3 reads TGTGCCAGCTCGCCTGAGTATCTGCCTAATGAAAAACTGTTTTTT. The chain carries TRBV18 and TRBJ1-4, with D hard to call. The CDR3 consists of 15 residues. CDR1 KGHSH and CDR2 LQKENI come from the germline V gene. The ends were cut back, 6 bases at V and 3 bases at J, with 14 bases in the middle.

The gene calls are TRBV5-1 and TRBJ2-3; 13 bases fit TRBD2. This CDR3 region has 18 residues. Germline V gene data show CDR1 as SGHRS and CDR2 as YFSETQ. Losses at the gene ends were 0 bases for V and 6 bases for J; bases not matched to a gene: 10. CDR3 in amino acids: CASSLAWVTSGGTDTQYF. Written as DNA, the CDR3 is TGCGCCAGCAGCTTGGCCTGGGTGACTAGCGGGGGGACCGATACGCAGTATTTT.

The V gene is TRBV27, the J gene TRBJ2-5; D might be TRBD2 (6 bases). This CDR3 is built from 13 residues. Germline V gene sequence: CDR1 MNHEY, CDR2 SMNVEV (reference sequence). The V end lost 8 bases, the J end lost 3 bases, and 13 bases lay between the germline ends. The CDR3 region has the DNA TGTGCCAGCGGTTGGGGGGTTGAAGAGACCCAGTACTTC. This gives the protein CASGWGVEETQYF.

This chain joins TRBV4-1 and TRBJ2-7; D is undetermined. Germline V gene data show CDR1 as MGHRA and CDR2 as YSYEKL. The CDR3 has 13 residues. V lost 0 bases, J lost 5 bases, and 8 bases lay in between. The CDR3, as DNA: TGCGCCAGCAGCCAAGACCCTGGGCACGAGCAGTACTTC. Translating it yields CASSQDPGHEQYF.

The chain uses TRBV7-9 and TRBJ2-2; D is undetermined. V was clipped by 5 bases and J by 6 bases, with 10 bases between them. Looked up from germline, CDR1 is SEHNR and CDR2 is FQNEAQ (reference sequence). CDR3 length equals 13 residues. The chain's CDR3 is CASSPGWSGELFF. CDR3 in DNA: TGTGCCAGCAGCCCAGGATGGTCCGGGGAGCTGTTTTTT.

This chain links TRBV2 with TRBJ2-3; 7 positions match TRBD1. CDR1 SNHLY and CDR2 FYNNEI come from the germline V gene. With V trimmed by 6 bases and J by 0 bases, 15 bases remained unmatched. CDR3 length equals 18 residues. The CDR3 loop is CASRQESRQGRSTDTQYF. The CDR3 region has the DNA TGTGCCAGCAGACAGGAAAGCCGACAGGGTCGGAGCACAGATACGCAGTATTTT. The full variable domain, with the rest looked up from reference TRBV2 and TRBJ2-3, is EPEVTQTPSHQVTQMGQEVILRCVPISNHLYFYWYRQILGQKVEFLVSFYNNEISEKSEIFDDQFSVERPDGSNFTLKIRSTKLEDSAMYFCASRQESRQGRSTDTQYFGPGTRLTVL.

The chain joins TRBV19 to TRBJ2-1, with D possibly being TRBD2 (6 bases). Germline CDR1 is LNHDA and CDR2 is SQIVND (reference sequence). This CDR3 region has 16 residues. V lost 7 bases to trimming and J lost 6 bases, with 22 bases between them. The CDR3 reads CASTPGVFTLANEQFF. The CDR3 nucleotides are TGTGCCAGTACTCCGGGGGTATTTACCTTGGCCAATGAGCAGTTCTTC.

The rearrangement uses TRBV18 and TRBJ2-5; 10 nucleotides agree with TRBD2. V was clipped by 2 bases and J by 5 bases; unmatched bases: 8. This CDR3 comprises 16 residues. Germline CDR1 reads KGHSH; CDR2 reads LQKENI. Written as DNA, the CDR3 is TGTGCCAGCTCACCAGTCACTAGCGGGGCCGAGGAGACCCAGTACTTC. It codes for CASSPVTSGAEETQYF.